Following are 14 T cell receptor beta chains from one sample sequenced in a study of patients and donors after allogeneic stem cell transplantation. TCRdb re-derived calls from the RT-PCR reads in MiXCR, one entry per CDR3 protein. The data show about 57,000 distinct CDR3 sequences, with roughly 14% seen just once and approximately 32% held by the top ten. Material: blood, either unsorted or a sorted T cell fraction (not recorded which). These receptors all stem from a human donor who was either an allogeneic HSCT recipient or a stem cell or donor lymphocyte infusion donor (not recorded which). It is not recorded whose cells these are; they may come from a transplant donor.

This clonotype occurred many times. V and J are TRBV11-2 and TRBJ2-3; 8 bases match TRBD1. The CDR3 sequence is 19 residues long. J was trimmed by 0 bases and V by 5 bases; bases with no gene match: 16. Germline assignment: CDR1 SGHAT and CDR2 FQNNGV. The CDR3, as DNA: TGTGCCAGCAGCGTATTCGGACAGGGACAGACGCCTAGCACAGATACGCAGTATTTT. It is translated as CASSVFGQGQTPSTDTQYF.

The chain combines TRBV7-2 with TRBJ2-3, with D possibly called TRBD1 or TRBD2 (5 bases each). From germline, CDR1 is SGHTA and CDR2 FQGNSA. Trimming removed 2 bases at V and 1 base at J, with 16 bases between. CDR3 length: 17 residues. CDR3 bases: TGTGCCAGCAGCTTATTAGTTACGGGGCTTCGCACAGATACGCAGTATTTT. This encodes CASSLLVTGLRTDTQYF.

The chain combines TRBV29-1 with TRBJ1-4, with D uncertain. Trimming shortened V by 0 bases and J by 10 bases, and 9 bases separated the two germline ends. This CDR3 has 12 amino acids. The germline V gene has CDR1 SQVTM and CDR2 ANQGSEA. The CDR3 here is CSVEEGRGKLFF. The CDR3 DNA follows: TGCAGCGTTGAAGAAGGACGGGGAAAACTGTTTTTT.

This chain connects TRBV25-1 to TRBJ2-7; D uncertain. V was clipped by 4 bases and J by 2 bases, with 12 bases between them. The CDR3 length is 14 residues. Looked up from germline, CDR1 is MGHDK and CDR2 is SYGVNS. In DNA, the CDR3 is TGTGCCAGCAGTGTACCGGGTTTCCCCTACGAGCAGTACTTC. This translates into CASSVPGFPYEQYF.

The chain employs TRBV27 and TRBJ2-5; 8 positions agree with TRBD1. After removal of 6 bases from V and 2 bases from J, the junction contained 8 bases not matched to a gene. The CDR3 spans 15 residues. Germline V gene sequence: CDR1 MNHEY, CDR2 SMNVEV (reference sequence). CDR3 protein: CASRRNGQGQETQYF. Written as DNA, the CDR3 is TGTGCCAGCAGGCGCAACGGACAGGGTCAAGAGACCCAGTACTTC.

For the CDR3, the DNA is TGTGCCACCAGTCCCCCTAGCTCCTACAATGAGCAGTTCTTC. Encoded protein: CATSPPSSYNEQFF. V is TRBV15 and J is TRBJ2-1; D uncertain. V was cut by 6 bases and J by 0 bases, with 9 bases left in between. This CDR3 spans 14 amino acids. CDR1 is LNHNV, CDR2 YYDKDF, per germline (reference sequence).

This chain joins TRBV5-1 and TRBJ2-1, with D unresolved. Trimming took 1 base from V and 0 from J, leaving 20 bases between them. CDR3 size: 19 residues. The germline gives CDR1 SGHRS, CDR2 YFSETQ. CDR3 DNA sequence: TGCGCCAGCAGCTTGATCCGCGAGAACAGACTCATCTCCTACAATGAGCAGTTCTTC. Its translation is CASSLIRENRLISYNEQFF.

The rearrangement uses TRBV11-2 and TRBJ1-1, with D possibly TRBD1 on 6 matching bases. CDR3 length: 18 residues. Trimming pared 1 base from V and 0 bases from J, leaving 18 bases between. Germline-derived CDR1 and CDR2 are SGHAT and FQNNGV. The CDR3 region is CASSLGLGGGRMNTEAFF. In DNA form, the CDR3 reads TGTGCCAGCAGCTTAGGGCTGGGAGGGGGGAGGATGAACACTGAAGCTTTCTTT.

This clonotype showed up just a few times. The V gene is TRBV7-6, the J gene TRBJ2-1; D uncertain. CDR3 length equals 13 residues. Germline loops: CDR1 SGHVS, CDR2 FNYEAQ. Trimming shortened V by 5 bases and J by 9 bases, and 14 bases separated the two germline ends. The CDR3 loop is CASSPRFIREQFF. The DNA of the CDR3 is TGTGCCAGCAGCCCCAGATTTATTCGTGAGCAGTTCTTC.

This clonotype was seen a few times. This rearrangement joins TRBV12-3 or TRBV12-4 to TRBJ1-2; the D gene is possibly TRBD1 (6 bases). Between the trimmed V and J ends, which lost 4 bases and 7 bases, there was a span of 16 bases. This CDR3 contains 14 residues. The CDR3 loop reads CASSYRARAVGYTF. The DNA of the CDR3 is TGTGCCAGCAGTTACAGGGCGAGAGCGGTTGGCTACACCTTC.

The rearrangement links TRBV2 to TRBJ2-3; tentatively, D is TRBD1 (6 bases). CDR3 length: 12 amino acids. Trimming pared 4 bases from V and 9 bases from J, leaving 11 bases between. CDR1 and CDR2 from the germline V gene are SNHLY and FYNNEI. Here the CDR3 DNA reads TGTGCCAGCAGTGTGTACAGGGTAACGCAGTATTTT. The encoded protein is CASSVYRVTQYF. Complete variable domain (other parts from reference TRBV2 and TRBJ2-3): EPEVTQTPSHQVTQMGQEVILRCVPISNHLYFYWYRQILGQKVEFLVSFYNNEISEKSEIFDDQFSVERPDGSNFTLKIRSTKLEDSAMYFCASSVYRVTQYFGPGTRLTVL.

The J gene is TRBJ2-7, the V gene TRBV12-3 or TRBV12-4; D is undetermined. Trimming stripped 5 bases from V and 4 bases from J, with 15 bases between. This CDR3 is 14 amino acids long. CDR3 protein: CASSARPMLYEQYF. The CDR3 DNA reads TGTGCCAGCAGTGCCCGCCCGATGCTATACGAGCAGTACTTC.

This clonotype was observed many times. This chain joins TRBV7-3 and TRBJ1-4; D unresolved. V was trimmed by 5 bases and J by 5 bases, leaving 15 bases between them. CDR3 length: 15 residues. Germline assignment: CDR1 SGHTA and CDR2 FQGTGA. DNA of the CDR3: TGTGCCAGCAGCCCTAGACCCGGGCCGAATGAAAAACTGTTTTTT. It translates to CASSPRPGPNEKLFF. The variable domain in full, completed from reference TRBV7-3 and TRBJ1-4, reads GAGVSQTPSNKVTEKGKYVELRCDPISGHTALYWYRQSLGQGPEFLIYFQGTGAADDSGLPNDRFFAVRPEGSVSTLKIQRTERGDSAVYLCASSPRPGPNEKLFFGSGTQLSVL.

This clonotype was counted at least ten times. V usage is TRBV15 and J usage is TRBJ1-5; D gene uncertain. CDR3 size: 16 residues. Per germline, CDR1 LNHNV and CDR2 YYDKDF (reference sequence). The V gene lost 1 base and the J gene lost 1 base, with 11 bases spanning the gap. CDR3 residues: CATSRVGVSSNQPQHF. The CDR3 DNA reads TGTGCCACCAGCAGAGTCGGGGTTTCAAGCAATCAGCCCCAGCATTTT.